The 2 T cell receptor beta chains reported below all come from one sample, sequenced in a study of blood T cell repertoires in COVID-19 (dated by TCRdb to about 2020). The library was produced with the immunoSEQ multiplex PCR assay. In its TCRdb copy, this immuneACCESS table keeps in-frame sequences only and misses some clones. Where compared with another copy, unresolved V genes explain less than half of these, and the others have no known cause. The sample records a few hundred thousand clones, around 85% of which are singletons. The ten most abundant clones make up approximately 3.7% of the sample. The sequenced material came from peripheral blood. Receptor source: a woman younger than 30 with acute or convalescent COVID-19.

The gene calls are TRBV27 and TRBJ1-5, with D possibly matching TRBD1 (5 bases). Between the trimmed V and J ends, which lost 2 bases and 9 bases, there was a span of 11 bases. The germline gives CDR1 MNHEY, CDR2 SMNVEV (reference sequence). The CDR3 extends over 13 amino acids. CDR3: CASSLGGDRPQHF. The DNA for the CDR3 is TGTGCCAGCAGTTTAGGGGGGGATCGGCCCCAGCATTTT.

The chain links TRBV19 to TRBJ2-7; TRBD2 matches 7 bases. The V gene's germline CDR1 is LNHDA and CDR2 SQIVND (reference sequence). The CDR3 has 13 amino acids. Losses at the gene ends were 7 bases for V and 5 bases for J; bases not matched to a gene: 8. CDR3 amino acids: CASKAGERDEQYF. CDR3 in DNA: TGTGCCAGTAAGGCGGGGGAAAGGGACGAGCAGTACTTC.